One and the same sample provided the 8 T cell receptor beta chains below, sequenced in a study of blood T cell repertoires in COVID-19. Clones were read by immunoSEQ multiplex PCR, and TCRdb kept only the in-frame ones, dropping some. The sample holds roughly 200,000 clones, about 83% seen once. The specimen was peripheral blood. Receptor source: a man in his 60s who had recovered from COVID-19.

J is TRBJ2-1 and V is TRBV5-1; the match to TRBD2 covers 10 bases. V was pared by 0 bases and J by 9 bases, with 6 bases of the junction left unmatched. The CDR3 extends over 15 amino acids. Germline values: CDR1 SGHRS, CDR2 YFSETQ. This CDR3 is CASSLGAGGYGEQFF. CDR3 DNA: TGCGCCAGCAGCTTGGGAGCGGGGGGGTACGGTGAGCAGTTCTTC. The complete variable domain, with remaining parts taken from reference TRBV5-1 and TRBJ2-1, reads KAGVTQTPRYLIKTRGQQVTLSCSPISGHRSVSWYQQTPGQGLQFLFEYFSETQRNKGNFPGRFSGRQFSNSRSEMNVSTLELGDSALYLCASSLGAGGYGEQFFGPGTRLTVL.

V gene TRBV5-1 combines with J gene TRBJ2-1; D gene uncertain. Germline V gives CDR1 SGHRS, CDR2 YFSETQ. The CDR3 has 15 residues. The V end lost 0 bases, the J end lost 4 bases, and 11 bases lay between the germline ends. This CDR3 reads CASSLAGGLYNEQFF. CDR3 coding DNA: TGCGCCAGCAGCTTGGCGGGTGGTCTTTACAATGAGCAGTTCTTC.

The genes are TRBV11-2 and TRBJ2-7; D not resolved. The CDR3 contains 15 residues. The V and J ends lost 5 bases and 3 bases respectively, with 17 bases between them. The germline CDR1 and CDR2 sequences are SGHAT and FQNNGV. In DNA form, the CDR3 reads TGTGCCAGCAGCCTACGACCTACAGCTCTCTACGAGCAGTACTTC. Protein: CASSLRPTALYEQYF. Combining the CDR3 with reference TRBV11-2 and TRBJ2-7 gives the whole variable domain EAGVAQSPRYKIIEKRQSVAFWCNPISGHATLYWYQQILGQGPKLLIQFQNNGVVDDSQLPKDRFSAERLKGVDSTLKIQPAKLEDSAVYLCASSLRPTALYEQYFGPGTRLTVT.

The V call is TRBV27, the J call TRBJ2-3; weak D call: TRBD2 (6 bases). Germline CDR1 and CDR2: MNHEY and SMNVEV (reference sequence). The V end lost 5 bases, the J end lost 6 bases, and 24 bases lay between the germline ends. This CDR3 region has 17 residues. CDR3 in DNA: TGTGCCAGCAGTACACCCTTAGGCGCGGGAAGGGGTGATACGCAGTATTTT. It encodes CASSTPLGAGRGDTQYF.

The V and J genes are TRBV15 and TRBJ2-2; maybe TRBD2 (7 bases). Between the trimmed V and J ends, which lost 3 bases and 5 bases, there was a span of 16 bases. This CDR3 is built from 16 residues. Germline V gene sequence: CDR1 LNHNV, CDR2 YYDKDF (reference sequence). CDR3 residues: CATSSFRGGRTGELFF. The CDR3 DNA follows: TGTGCCACCAGCAGCTTTAGGGGGGGCAGGACCGGGGAGCTGTTTTTT.

V is TRBV11-1 and J is TRBJ1-1; possibly TRBD1 for D (6 bases). Per the germline V gene, CDR1 is SGHAT and CDR2 is FQDESV (reference sequence). There are 13 residues in the CDR3. V lost 6 bases and J 6 bases, leaving 14 bases between the germline ends. The CDR3 sequence is CASSFNRDPEAFF. CDR3 sequence (DNA): TGTGCCAGCAGTTTTAACAGGGACCCTGAAGCTTTCTTT.

V is TRBV9 and J is TRBJ2-7; 11 nucleotides line up with TRBD2. From germline, CDR1 is SGDLS and CDR2 YYNGEE. The CDR3 has 16 residues. Trimming at V came to 0 bases and at J to 4 bases, leaving 6 bases not matched to a gene. The CDR3 DNA reads as TGTGCCAGCAGCGTAGCCGGGACTAGCGGACCTTACGAGCAGTACTTC. Translated: CASSVAGTSGPYEQYF.

This clone was observed a few times. For the CDR3, the DNA is TGTGCCACCCCTTCCTTTGCGAGAGGTCGGTACAATGAGCAGTTCTTC. Protein product: CATPSFARGRYNEQFF. This chain uses TRBV19 with TRBJ2-1; D remains unclear. Germline CDR1 LNHDA, CDR2 SQIVND (reference sequence). Trimming took off 10 bases at V and 4 bases at J, with 23 bases between the two ends. The CDR3 spans 16 residues.